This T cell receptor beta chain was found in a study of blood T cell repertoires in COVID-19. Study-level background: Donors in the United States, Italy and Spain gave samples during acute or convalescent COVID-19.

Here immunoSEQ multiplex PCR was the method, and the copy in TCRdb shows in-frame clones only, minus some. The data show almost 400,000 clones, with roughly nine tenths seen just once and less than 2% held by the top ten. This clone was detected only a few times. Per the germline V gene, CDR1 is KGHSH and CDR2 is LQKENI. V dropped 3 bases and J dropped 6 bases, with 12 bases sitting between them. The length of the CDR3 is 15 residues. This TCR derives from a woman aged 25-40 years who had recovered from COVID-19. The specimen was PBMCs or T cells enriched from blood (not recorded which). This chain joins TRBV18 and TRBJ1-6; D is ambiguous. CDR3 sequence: CASSPEASANSPLHF. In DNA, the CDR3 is TGTGCCAGCTCACCTGAGGCGTCAGCTAATTCACCCCTCCACTTT.